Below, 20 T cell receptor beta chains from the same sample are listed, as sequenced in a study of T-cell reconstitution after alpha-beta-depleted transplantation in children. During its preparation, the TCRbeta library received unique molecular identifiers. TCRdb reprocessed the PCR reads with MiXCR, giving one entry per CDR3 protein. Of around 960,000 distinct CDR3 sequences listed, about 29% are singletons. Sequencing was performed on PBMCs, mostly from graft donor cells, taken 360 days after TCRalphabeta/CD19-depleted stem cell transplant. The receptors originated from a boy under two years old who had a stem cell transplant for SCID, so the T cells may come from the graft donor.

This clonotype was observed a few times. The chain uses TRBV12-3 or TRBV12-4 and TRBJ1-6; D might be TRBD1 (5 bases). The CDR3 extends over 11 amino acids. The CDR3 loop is CGGTDGSPLHF. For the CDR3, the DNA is TGTGGGGGGACGGATGGTTCACCCCTCCACTTT.

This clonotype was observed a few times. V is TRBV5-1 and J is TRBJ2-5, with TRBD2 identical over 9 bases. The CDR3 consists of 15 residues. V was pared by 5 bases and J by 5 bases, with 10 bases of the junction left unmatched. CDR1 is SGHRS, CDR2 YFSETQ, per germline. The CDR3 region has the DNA TGCGCCAGCAGATCCTCAGCGGGGGGACGGGAGACCCAGTACTTC. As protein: CASRSSAGGRETQYF.

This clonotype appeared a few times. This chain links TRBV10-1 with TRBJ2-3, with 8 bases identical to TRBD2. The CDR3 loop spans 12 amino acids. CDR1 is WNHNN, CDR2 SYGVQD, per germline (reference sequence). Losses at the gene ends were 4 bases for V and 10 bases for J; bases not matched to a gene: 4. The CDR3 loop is CASSAPGLAQYF. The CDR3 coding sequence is TGCGCCAGCAGTGCCCCGGGACTAGCGCAGTATTTT.

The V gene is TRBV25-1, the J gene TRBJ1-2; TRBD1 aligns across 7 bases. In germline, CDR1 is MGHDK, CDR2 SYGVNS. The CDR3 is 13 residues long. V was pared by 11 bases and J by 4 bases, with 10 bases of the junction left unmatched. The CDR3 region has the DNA TGTGCCGCCCGCTCGGACAGGAGCTATGGCTACACCTTC. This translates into CAARSDRSYGYTF.

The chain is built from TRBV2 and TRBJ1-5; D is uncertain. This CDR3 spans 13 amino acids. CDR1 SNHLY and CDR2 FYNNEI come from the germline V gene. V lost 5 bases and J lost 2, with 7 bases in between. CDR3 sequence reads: CASSLHGNQPQHF. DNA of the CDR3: TGTGCCAGCAGTCTTCATGGCAATCAGCCCCAGCATTTT.

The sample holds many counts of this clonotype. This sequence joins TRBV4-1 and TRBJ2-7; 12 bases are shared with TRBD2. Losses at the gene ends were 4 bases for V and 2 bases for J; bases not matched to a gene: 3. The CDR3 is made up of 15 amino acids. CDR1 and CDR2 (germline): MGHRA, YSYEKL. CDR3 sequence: CASSRLAGATYEQYF. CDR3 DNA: TGCGCCAGCAGCCGACTAGCGGGGGCGACCTACGAGCAGTACTTC.

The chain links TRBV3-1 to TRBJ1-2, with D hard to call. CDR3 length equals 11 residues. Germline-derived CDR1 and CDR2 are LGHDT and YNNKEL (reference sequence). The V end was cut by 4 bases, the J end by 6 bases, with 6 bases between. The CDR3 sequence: CASSLRNGYTF. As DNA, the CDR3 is TGTGCCAGCAGCCTCAGGAATGGCTACACCTTC.

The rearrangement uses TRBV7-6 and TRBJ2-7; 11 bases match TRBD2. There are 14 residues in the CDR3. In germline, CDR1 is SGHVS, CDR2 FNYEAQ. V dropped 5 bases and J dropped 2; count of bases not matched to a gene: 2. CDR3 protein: CASSILAGAYEQYF. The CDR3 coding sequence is TGTGCCAGCAGCATACTAGCGGGGGCCTACGAGCAGTACTTC.

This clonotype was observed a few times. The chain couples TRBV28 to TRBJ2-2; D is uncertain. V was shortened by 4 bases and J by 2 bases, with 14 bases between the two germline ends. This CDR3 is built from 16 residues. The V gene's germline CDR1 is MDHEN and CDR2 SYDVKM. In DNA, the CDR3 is TGTGCCAGCAGTTCCCGTCGGCAGCCAAACACCGGGGAGCTGTTTTTT. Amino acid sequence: CASSSRRQPNTGELFF.

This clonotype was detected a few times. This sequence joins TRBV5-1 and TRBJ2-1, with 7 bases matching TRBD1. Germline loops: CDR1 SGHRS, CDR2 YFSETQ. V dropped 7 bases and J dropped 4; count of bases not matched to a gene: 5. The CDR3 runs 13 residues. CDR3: CASRTGLYNEQFF. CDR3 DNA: TGCGCCAGCCGGACAGGCCTGTACAATGAGCAGTTCTTC.

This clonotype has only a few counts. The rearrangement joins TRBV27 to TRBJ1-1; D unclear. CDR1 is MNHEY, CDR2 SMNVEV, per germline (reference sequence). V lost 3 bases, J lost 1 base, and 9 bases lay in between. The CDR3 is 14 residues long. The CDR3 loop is CASSFRRENTEAFF. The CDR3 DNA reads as TGTGCCAGCAGTTTTCGCCGGGAGAACACTGAAGCTTTCTTT.

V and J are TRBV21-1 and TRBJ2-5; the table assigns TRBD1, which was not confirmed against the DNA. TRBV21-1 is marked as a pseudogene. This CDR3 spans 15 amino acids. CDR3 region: CASSKPQGVQETQYF. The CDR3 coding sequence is TGTGCCAGCAGCAAACCACAGGGGGTCCAAGAGACCCAGTACTTC.

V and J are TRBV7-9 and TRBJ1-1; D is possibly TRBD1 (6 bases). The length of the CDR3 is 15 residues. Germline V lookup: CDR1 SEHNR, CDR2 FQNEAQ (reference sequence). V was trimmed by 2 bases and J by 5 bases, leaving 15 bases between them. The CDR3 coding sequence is TGTGCCAGCAGCTTAATCGAGGGGGGTCGGACTGAAGCTTTCTTT. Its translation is CASSLIEGGRTEAFF.

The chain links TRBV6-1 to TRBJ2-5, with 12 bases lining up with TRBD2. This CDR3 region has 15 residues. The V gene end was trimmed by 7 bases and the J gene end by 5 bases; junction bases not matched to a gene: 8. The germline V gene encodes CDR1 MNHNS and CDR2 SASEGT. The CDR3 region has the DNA TGTGCCAGCACTCAGACTAGCGGGGGTGAGGAGACCCAGTACTTC. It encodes CASTQTSGGEETQYF.

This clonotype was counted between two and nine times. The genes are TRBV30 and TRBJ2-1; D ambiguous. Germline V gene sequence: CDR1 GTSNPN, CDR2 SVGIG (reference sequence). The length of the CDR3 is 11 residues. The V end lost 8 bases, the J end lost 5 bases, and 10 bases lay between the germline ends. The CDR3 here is CAAGQDNEQFF. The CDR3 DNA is TGTGCCGCCGGTCAGGACAATGAGCAGTTCTTC.

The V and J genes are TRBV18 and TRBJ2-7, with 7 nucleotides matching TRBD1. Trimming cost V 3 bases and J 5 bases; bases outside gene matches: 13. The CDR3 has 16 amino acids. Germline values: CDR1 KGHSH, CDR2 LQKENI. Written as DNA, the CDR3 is TGTGCCAGCTCACCGAACCAGCTAGGGGGCTTCAACGAGCAGTACTTC. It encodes CASSPNQLGGFNEQYF.

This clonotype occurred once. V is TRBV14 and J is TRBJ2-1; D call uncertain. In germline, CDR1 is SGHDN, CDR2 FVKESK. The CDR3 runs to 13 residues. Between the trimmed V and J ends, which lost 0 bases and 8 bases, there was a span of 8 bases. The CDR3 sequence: CASSQDGRYEQFF. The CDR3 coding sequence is TGTGCCAGCAGCCAAGACGGGCGATATGAGCAGTTCTTC.

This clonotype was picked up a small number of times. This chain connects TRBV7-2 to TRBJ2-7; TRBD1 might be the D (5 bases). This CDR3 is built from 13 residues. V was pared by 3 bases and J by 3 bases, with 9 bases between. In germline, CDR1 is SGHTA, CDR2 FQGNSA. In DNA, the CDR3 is TGTGCCAGCAGCTTGAACAGGTACTACGAGCAGTACTTC. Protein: CASSLNRYYEQYF.

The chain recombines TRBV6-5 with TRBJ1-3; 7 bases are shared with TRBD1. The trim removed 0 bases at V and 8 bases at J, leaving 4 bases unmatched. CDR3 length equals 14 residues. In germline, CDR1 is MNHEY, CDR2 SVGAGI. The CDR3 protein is CASSYSGQWDTIYF. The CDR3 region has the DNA TGTGCCAGCAGTTACTCGGGACAGTGGGACACCATATATTTT.

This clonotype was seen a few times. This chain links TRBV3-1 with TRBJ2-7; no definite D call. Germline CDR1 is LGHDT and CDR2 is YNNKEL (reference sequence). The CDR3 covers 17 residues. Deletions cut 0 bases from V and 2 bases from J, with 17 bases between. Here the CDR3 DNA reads TGTGCCAGCAGCCAAGATGTGGCGGCCCTTAGACCCTACGAGCAGTACTTC. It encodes CASSQDVAALRPYEQYF.